This T cell receptor beta chain was obtained from a study of blood T cell repertoires in COVID-19. Study information: COVID-19 samples from acute and convalescent phases originated in the United States, Italy and Spain.

Recruits, aged roughly 18 to 100 years, lived in 24 US areas. The study assigned cohorts using participant-reported clinical history. Under the authors' procedure: From reference gene primer amplification, estimates of nucleated cell counts were derived. Measured with immunoSEQ multiplex PCR; TCRdb has only the in-frame clones, and not every one. The V and J calls and clone size come from that table; D and trimming were worked out from the DNA. This table holds 260,000 or so clones, approximately 81% found once. The CDR3 runs to 15 residues. J was trimmed by 7 bases and V by 6 bases; bases with no gene match: 6. Germline assignment: CDR1 WSHSY and CDR2 SAAADI.

The rearrangement joins TRBV10-2 to TRBJ2-1, with TRBD2 matching 13 bases. The receptor comes from a woman aged 45 to 65 who had recovered from COVID-19. Sequenced material: PBMCs or T cells enriched from blood (not recorded which). The CDR3 DNA reads as TGCGCCAGCAGCAAAACTAGCGGGGGGGCGAATGAGCAGTTCTTC. Translating gives CASSKTSGGANEQFF.